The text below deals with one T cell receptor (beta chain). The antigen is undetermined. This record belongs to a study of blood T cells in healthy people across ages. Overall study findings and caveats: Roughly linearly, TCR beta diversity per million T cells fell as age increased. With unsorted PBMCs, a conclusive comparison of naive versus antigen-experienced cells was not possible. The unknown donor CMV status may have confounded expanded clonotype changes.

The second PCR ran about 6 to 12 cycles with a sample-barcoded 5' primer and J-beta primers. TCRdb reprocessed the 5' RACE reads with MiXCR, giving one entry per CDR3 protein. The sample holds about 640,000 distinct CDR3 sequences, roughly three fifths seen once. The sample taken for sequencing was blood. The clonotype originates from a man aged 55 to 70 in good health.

The CDR3 here is CSARGGGSYNEQYF. CDR3 sequence (DNA): TGCAGTGCTAGGGGAGGAGGCTCCTACAATGAGCAGTACTTC. The V gene is TRBV20-1, the J gene TRBJ2-7, with D perhaps matching TRBD2 (6 bases). V lost 3 bases to trimming and J lost 7 bases, with 19 bases between them. The CDR3 has 14 residues. Germline CDR1 is DFQATT and CDR2 is SNEGSKA (reference sequence).